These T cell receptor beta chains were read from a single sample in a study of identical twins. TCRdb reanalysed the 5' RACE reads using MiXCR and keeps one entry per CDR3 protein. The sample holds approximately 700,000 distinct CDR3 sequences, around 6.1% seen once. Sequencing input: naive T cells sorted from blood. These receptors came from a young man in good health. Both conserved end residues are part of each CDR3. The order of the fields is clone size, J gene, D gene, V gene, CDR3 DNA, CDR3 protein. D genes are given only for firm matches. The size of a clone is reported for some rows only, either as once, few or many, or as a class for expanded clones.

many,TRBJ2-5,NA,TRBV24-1,TGTGCCACCAGTGATTCGGCGACCCAGTTCCACCAAGAGACCCAGTACTTC,CATSDSATQFHQETQYF
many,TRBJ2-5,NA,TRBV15,TGTGCCACCAGCACACGAGGGGGTGGAGAGACCCAGTACTTC,CATSTRGGGETQYF
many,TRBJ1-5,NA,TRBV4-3,TGCGCCAGCAGCCAAGAGACAGCTAGCAATCAGCCCCAGCATTTT,CASSQETASNQPQHF
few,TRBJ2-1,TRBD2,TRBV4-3,TGCGCCAGCAGCCGCAGCTGGAGCGGGAGCTCCTACAATGAGCAGTTCTTC,CASSRSWSGSSYNEQFF
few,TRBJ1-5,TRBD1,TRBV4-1,TGCGCCAGCAGCCAAACCCGGGACAGGAATCAGCCCCAGCATTTT,CASSQTRDRNQPQHF
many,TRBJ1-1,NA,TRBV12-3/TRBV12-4,TGTGCCAGCAGGTCGACAGGAAGTGAAGCTTTCTTT,CASRSTGSEAFF
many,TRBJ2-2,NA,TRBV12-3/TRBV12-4,TGTGCCAGCACTATCCGTGGGGGAATGCGGGATGTCGGGGAGCTGTTTTTT,CASTIRGGMRDVGELFF
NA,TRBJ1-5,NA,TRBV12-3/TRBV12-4,TGTGCCAGCAGTTTCGGGGGTGTTAATAGCAATCAGCCCCAGCATTTT,CASSFGGVNSNQPQHF
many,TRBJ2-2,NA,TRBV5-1,TGCGCCAGCAGCGTGACAGTAGGGACCGGGGAGCTGTTTTTT,CASSVTVGTGELFF
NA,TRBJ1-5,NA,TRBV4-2,TGTGCCAGCAGCCAAGAGCCGGCAGGGGGCAATCAGCCCCAGCATTTT,CASSQEPAGGNQPQHF
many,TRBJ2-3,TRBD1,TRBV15,TGTGCCACCGGGACAGGGTTGGCAGATACGCAGTATTTT,CATGTGLADTQYF
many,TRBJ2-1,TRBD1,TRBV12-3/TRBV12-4,TGTGCCAGCAGTCCAAAGGGGGCAAACTCCTACAATGAGCAGTTCTTC,CASSPKGANSYNEQFF
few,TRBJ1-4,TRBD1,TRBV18,TGTGCCAGCTCACCGGAGGGGGCGCCTAATGAAAAACTGTTTTTT,CASSPEGAPNEKLFF
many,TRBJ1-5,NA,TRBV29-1,TGCAGCGTTGGAGCAGGGTCGAATCAGCCCCAGCATTTT,CSVGAGSNQPQHF
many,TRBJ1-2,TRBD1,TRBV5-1,TGCGCCAGCAGCTTGGACCAGGGGGCCTATGGCTACACCTTC,CASSLDQGAYGYTF
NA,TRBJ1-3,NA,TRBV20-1,TGCAGTGCTAGAAGAAGGATCTCTCGAGACACCATATATTTT,CSARRRISRDTIYF
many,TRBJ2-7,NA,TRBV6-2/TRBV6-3,TGTGCCAGCAGCTCCCGCGTGAGCTCCTACGAGCAGTACTTC,CASSSRVSSYEQYF
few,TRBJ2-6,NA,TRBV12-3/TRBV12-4,TGTGCCAGCAGTTTAGAGGGGCTCTCTGGGGCCAACGTCCTGACTTTC,CASSLEGLSGANVLTF
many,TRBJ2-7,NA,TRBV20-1,TGCAGTGCTAGAGATAGGGGACGCCTCTACGAGCAGTACTTC,CSARDRGRLYEQYF
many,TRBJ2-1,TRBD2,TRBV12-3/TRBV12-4,TGTGCCAGCAGCCCTAGGAGCGGGAGGGGAAATGAGCAGTTCTTC,CASSPRSGRGNEQFF
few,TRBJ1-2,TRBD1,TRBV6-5,TGTGCCAGCAGCTACGGACAGGGACCGTTTTATGGCTACACCTTC,CASSYGQGPFYGYTF
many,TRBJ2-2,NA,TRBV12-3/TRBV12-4,TGTGCCAGCAGTTTACCGGGATACACCGGGGAGCTGTTTTTT,CASSLPGYTGELFF
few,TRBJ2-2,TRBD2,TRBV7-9,TGTGCCAGCAGCTCCTGGACTAGCGGGAGCACCGGGGAGCTGTTTTTT,CASSSWTSGSTGELFF
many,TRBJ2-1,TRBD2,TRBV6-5,TGTGCCAGCAGCTACCTGGGGACTAAAGGCTACAATGAGCAGTTCTTC,CASSYLGTKGYNEQFF
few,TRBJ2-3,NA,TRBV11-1,TGTGCCAGCAGCTCCCCTTGGGGAAGACCCCGGCTCGTCACAGATACGCAGTATTTT,CASSSPWGRPRLVTDTQYF
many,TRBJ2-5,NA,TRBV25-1,TGTGCCACCCTAGACAACCAACACAAAGAGACCCAGTACTTC,CATLDNQHKETQYF
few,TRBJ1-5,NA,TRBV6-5,TGTGCCAGCAGTTACTCGATGGGGGAAGTAAGTGATCAGCCCCAGCATTTT,CASSYSMGEVSDQPQHF
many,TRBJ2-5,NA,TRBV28,TGTGCCAGCAGGTTGGGCAGGGTTACGTCTAGAGAGACCCAGTACTTC,CASRLGRVTSRETQYF
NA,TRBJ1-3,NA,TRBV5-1,TGCGCCAGCAGCTTGGTCGGCAGGGGTGACACCATATATTTT,CASSLVGRGDTIYF
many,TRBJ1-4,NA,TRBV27,TGTGCCAGCAGTTTAAGGTTCAGCCCCCCTCCCGAAAAACTGTTTTTT,CASSLRFSPPPEKLFF
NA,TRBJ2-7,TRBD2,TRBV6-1,TGTGCCAGCAGAGACGGGACTAGCGGGAGTTACTACGAGCAGTACTTC,CASRDGTSGSYYEQYF
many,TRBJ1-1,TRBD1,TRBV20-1,TGCAGTGCTAGGGGGGAACAGGGGGCGCGGGACACTGAAGCTTTCTTT,CSARGEQGARDTEAFF
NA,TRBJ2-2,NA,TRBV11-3,TGTGCCAGCGCGCTCCAAAATAGCGCCGGGGAGCTGTTTTTT,CASALQNSAGELFF
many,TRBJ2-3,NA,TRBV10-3,TGTGCCATCAGTGAACGGCTTGGGGGCGGTACAGATACGCAGTATTTT,CAISERLGGGTDTQYF
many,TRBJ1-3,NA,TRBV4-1,TGCGCCAGCAGCCAGGAAACGCGGGGCTTTGGAAACACCATATATTTT,CASSQETRGFGNTIYF
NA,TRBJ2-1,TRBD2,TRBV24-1,TGTGCCACCAGTGACCATGGGACTAGCCTTCCGTCTCAAGGTGAGCAGTTCTTC,CATSDHGTSLPSQGEQFF
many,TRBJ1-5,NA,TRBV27,TGTGCCAGCGGCCCCTGGGAAGGCAATCAGCCCCAGCATTTT,CASGPWEGNQPQHF
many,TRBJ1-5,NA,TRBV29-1,TGCAGCGTTGAGGTGGGGGGCAATCAGCCCCAGCATTTT,CSVEVGGNQPQHF
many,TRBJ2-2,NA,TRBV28,TGCGCCAGTTGGGGGAACACCGGGGAGCTGTTTTTT,CASWGNTGELFF
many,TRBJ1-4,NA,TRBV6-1,TGTGCCAGCAGTCGGGACAATCCTGCTGAAAAACTGTTTTTT,CASSRDNPAEKLFF
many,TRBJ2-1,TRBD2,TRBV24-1,TGTGCCACCAGTGCTTTAGGCCTAGCGGGAGGTTTAGAGCAGTTCTTC,CATSALGLAGGLEQFF
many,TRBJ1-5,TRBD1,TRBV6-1,TGTGCCAGCAGGGCAGGGGGTCAGCCCCAGCATTTT,CASRAGGQPQHF